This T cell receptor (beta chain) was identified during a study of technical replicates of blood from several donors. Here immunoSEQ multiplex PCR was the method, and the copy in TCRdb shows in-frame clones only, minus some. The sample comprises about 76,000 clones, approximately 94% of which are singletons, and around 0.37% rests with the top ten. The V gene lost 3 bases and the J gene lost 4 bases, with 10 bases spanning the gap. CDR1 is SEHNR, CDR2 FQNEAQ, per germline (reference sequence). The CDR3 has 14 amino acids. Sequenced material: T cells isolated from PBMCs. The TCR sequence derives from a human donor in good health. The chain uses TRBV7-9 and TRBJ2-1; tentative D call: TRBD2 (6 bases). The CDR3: CASSFVREYNEQFF. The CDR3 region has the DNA TGTGCCAGCAGCTTCGTTCGGGAGTACAATGAGCAGTTCTTC.